These T cell receptor beta chains were read from a single sample in a study of a mutant IDH1 vaccine in newly diagnosed glioma. Generated by immunoSEQ multiplex PCR, the TCRdb table keeps only in-frame clones and is missing some. Seen here are tens of thousands of clones, roughly 80% observed once, and the top ten hold around 21%. Source: PBMCs, taken from a glioma patient treated with radiotherapy, temozolomide or both. These receptor sequences come from a man between 18 and 29 years old with glioma. CDR3s include the opening cysteine and the closing phenylalanine or tryptophan. D genes are given only for firm matches. A row's size may be missing; if present it is once, few, many or a size class.

CDR3nt: TGCGCCAGCAGCCAAGATAGAGTTGGAGGACCTGCCCTAATCTATGGCTACACCTTC
CDR3aa: CASSQDRVGGPALIYGYTF
d_gene: NA
abundance: NA
v_gene: TRBV4-3
j_gene: TRBJ1-2

CDR3nt: TGTGCCAGCAGTCTAATGACCCTTGGGATGAACACTGAAGCTTTCTTT
CDR3aa: CASSLMTLGMNTEAFF
d_gene: NA
abundance: NA
v_gene: TRBV28
j_gene: TRBJ1-1

CDR3nt: TGTGCCAGCAGTGAAGGGTATTATAGCAATCAGCCCCAGCATTTT
CDR3aa: CASSEGYYSNQPQHF
d_gene: NA
abundance: NA
v_gene: TRBV2
j_gene: TRBJ1-5

CDR3nt: TGTGCCAGCAGCTCCCGGGGGGTTTACGAGCAGTACTTC
CDR3aa: CASSSRGVYEQYF
d_gene: TRBD2
abundance: once
v_gene: TRBV5-4
j_gene: TRBJ2-7

CDR3nt: TGCGCCAGCAGCCAAGCCCAGTCTTCCAACTATGGCTACACCTTC
CDR3aa: CASSQAQSSNYGYTF
d_gene: NA
abundance: NA
v_gene: TRBV4-1
j_gene: TRBJ1-2

CDR3nt: TGTGCCAGCAGCCAGCTCGACAGGGGGAGCACAGATACGCAGTATTTT
CDR3aa: CASSQLDRGSTDTQYF
d_gene: TRBD1
abundance: NA
v_gene: TRBV11-2
j_gene: TRBJ2-3

CDR3nt: TGTGCCAGCAGCTTCGGACTAGTACACGAGCAGTACTTC
CDR3aa: CASSFGLVHEQYF
d_gene: TRBD2
abundance: NA
v_gene: TRBV7-2
j_gene: TRBJ2-7

CDR3nt: TGTGCCAGCACTTACGGTGGGGAGCAGTACTTC
CDR3aa: CASTYGGEQYF
d_gene: NA
abundance: NA
v_gene: TRBV6-6
j_gene: TRBJ2-7

CDR3nt: TGTGCCTGCCATCGGGGACCCCTGAAAGAGACCCAGTACTTC
CDR3aa: CACHRGPLKETQYF
d_gene: NA
abundance: NA
v_gene: TRBV30
j_gene: TRBJ2-5

CDR3nt: TGTGCCAGCAGCCCACCGCCGGGACTGAATAATTCACCCCTCCACTTT
CDR3aa: CASSPPPGLNNSPLHF
d_gene: NA
abundance: NA
v_gene: TRBV5-5
j_gene: TRBJ1-6

CDR3nt: TGTGCCAGCAGTTACTCGAGGGGCACTGAAGCTTTCTTT
CDR3aa: CASSYSRGTEAFF
d_gene: NA
abundance: once
v_gene: TRBV6-5
j_gene: TRBJ1-1

CDR3nt: TGTGCCATCAGTGAGTCGACCTCTTATCAGCCCCAGCATTTT
CDR3aa: CAISESTSYQPQHF
d_gene: NA
abundance: few
v_gene: TRBV10-3
j_gene: TRBJ1-5

CDR3nt: TGTGCCTGGGTAAGGTCCCTAAACACTGAAGCTTTCTTT
CDR3aa: CAWVRSLNTEAFF
d_gene: NA
abundance: NA
v_gene: TRBV30
j_gene: TRBJ1-1

CDR3nt: TGTGCCAGCAGTTACCTTCGGGGGGGTGAAAAACTGTTTTTT
CDR3aa: CASSYLRGGEKLFF
d_gene: NA
abundance: NA
v_gene: TRBV6-5
j_gene: TRBJ1-4

CDR3nt: TGTGCCAGCAGTTACCGCACAGGATCCAACTATGGCTACACCTTC
CDR3aa: CASSYRTGSNYGYTF
d_gene: NA
abundance: many
v_gene: TRBV6-5
j_gene: TRBJ1-2

CDR3nt: TGTGCCATCAGTGGCGGGACTGAAGCTTTCTTT
CDR3aa: CAISGGTEAFF
d_gene: NA
abundance: NA
v_gene: TRBV10-3
j_gene: TRBJ1-1

CDR3nt: TGCAGCGTGCACAGGGGAGAGGGCACTGAAGCTTTCTTT
CDR3aa: CSVHRGEGTEAFF
d_gene: TRBD1
abundance: once
v_gene: TRBV29-1
j_gene: TRBJ1-1

CDR3nt: TGCGCCAGCAGCCAAGACGCGGGGCCGAACACTGAAGCTTTCTTT
CDR3aa: CASSQDAGPNTEAFF
d_gene: NA
abundance: NA
v_gene: TRBV4-1
j_gene: TRBJ1-1

CDR3nt: TGCGCCAGCAGCCAAGAAGAGTCCCCCGACACTGAAGCTTTCTTT
CDR3aa: CASSQEESPDTEAFF
d_gene: NA
abundance: NA
v_gene: TRBV4-1
j_gene: TRBJ1-1

CDR3nt: TGTGCCAGCAGTTTAATTGGGGGGGGCGCGCAGCCCCAGCATTTT
CDR3aa: CASSLIGGGAQPQHF
d_gene: NA
abundance: few
v_gene: TRBV28
j_gene: TRBJ1-5

CDR3nt: TGTGCCAGCTCAGGAGAAGGGACAGCTAATGAAAAACTGTTTTTT
CDR3aa: CASSGEGTANEKLFF
d_gene: TRBD1
abundance: NA
v_gene: TRBV18
j_gene: TRBJ1-4

CDR3nt: TGTGCCACCAGCAGAGATTTCCCCCCGGGTCCGGGAAACACCATATATTTT
CDR3aa: CATSRDFPPGPGNTIYF
d_gene: NA
abundance: NA
v_gene: TRBV15
j_gene: TRBJ1-3

CDR3nt: TGTGCCAGCAGCGGGGGCCCCAACTACGAGCAGTACTTC
CDR3aa: CASSGGPNYEQYF
d_gene: NA
abundance: NA
v_gene: TRBV5-4
j_gene: TRBJ2-7

CDR3nt: TGTGCCAGCAGCCCTAGGACAGGAGGGGGCCAGCCCCAGCATTTT
CDR3aa: CASSPRTGGGQPQHF
d_gene: TRBD1
abundance: NA
v_gene: TRBV7-2
j_gene: TRBJ1-5

CDR3nt: TGTGCCAGCAGTCCCGGGAAGTTGGGACTGGGCAATCAGCCCCAGCATTTT
CDR3aa: CASSPGKLGLGNQPQHF
d_gene: NA
abundance: NA
v_gene: TRBV28
j_gene: TRBJ1-5

CDR3nt: TGTGCCAGCAGCTTAGGTGGGTCAGGAGGAAACACCATATATTTT
CDR3aa: CASSLGGSGGNTIYF
d_gene: NA
abundance: NA
v_gene: TRBV7-2
j_gene: TRBJ1-3

CDR3nt: TGTGCCAGCAGTTTCACAGGAGACTCTGGAAACACCATATATTTT
CDR3aa: CASSFTGDSGNTIYF
d_gene: NA
abundance: NA
v_gene: TRBV11-2
j_gene: TRBJ1-3

CDR3nt: TGTGCCAGTAGCGGGACAGGGTACTACGAGCAGTACTTC
CDR3aa: CASSGTGYYEQYF
d_gene: TRBD1
abundance: NA
v_gene: TRBV19
j_gene: TRBJ2-7

CDR3nt: TGTGCCTGGAGTGTAGGTGTCACTGAAGCTTTCTTT
CDR3aa: CAWSVGVTEAFF
d_gene: NA
abundance: NA
v_gene: TRBV30
j_gene: TRBJ1-1

CDR3nt: TGCGCCAGCAGCCCGTTTTTCGGTGGAACGGCCTACGAGCAGTACTTC
CDR3aa: CASSPFFGGTAYEQYF
d_gene: NA
abundance: NA
v_gene: TRBV4-3
j_gene: TRBJ2-7

CDR3nt: TGTGCCAGCACCCCCGCGGGCCGGCGGGAGACCCAGTACTTC
CDR3aa: CASTPAGRRETQYF
d_gene: NA
abundance: NA
v_gene: TRBV6-5
j_gene: TRBJ2-5

CDR3nt: TGTGCCAGCAGCTCCAGACATTCCTACGAGCAGTACTTC
CDR3aa: CASSSRHSYEQYF
d_gene: NA
abundance: once
v_gene: TRBV13
j_gene: TRBJ2-7

CDR3nt: TGCGCCAGCAGCCAAGATCCAACAGGGACTAATGAAAAACTGTTTTTT
CDR3aa: CASSQDPTGTNEKLFF
d_gene: NA
abundance: NA
v_gene: TRBV4-3
j_gene: TRBJ1-4

CDR3nt: TGCGCCAGCAGCCAGGAGACAGGGCTGAGCACCGGGGAGCTGTTTTTT
CDR3aa: CASSQETGLSTGELFF
d_gene: TRBD1
abundance: NA
v_gene: TRBV4-1
j_gene: TRBJ2-2

CDR3nt: TGTGCCAGCAGCCGTTCGGAGACCCAGTACTTC
CDR3aa: CASSRSETQYF
d_gene: NA
abundance: NA
v_gene: TRBV13
j_gene: TRBJ2-5

CDR3nt: TGTGCCAGCAGCTTCGACGGGGGCTCCTACGAGCAGTACTTC
CDR3aa: CASSFDGGSYEQYF
d_gene: NA
abundance: NA
v_gene: TRBV7-2
j_gene: TRBJ2-7

CDR3nt: TGTGCCTGGAGTAGGTTGGGGCGGGAGGCCGGGGAGCTGTTTTTT
CDR3aa: CAWSRLGREAGELFF
d_gene: TRBD2
abundance: NA
v_gene: TRBV30
j_gene: TRBJ2-2

CDR3nt: TGTGCCAGCAGCCACTTTAGCCAGGTCTCGGGGTCTGAAGCTTTCTTT
CDR3aa: CASSHFSQVSGSEAFF
d_gene: NA
abundance: few
v_gene: TRBV11-2
j_gene: TRBJ1-1

CDR3nt: TGTGCCTGGAGTTCGGGAGGGATGAACACTGAAGCTTTCTTT
CDR3aa: CAWSSGGMNTEAFF
d_gene: NA
abundance: few
v_gene: TRBV30
j_gene: TRBJ1-1

CDR3nt: TGTGCCAGCCAGGTGATGTCCTATAATTCACCCCTCCACTTT
CDR3aa: CASQVMSYNSPLHF
d_gene: NA
abundance: NA
v_gene: TRBV6-5
j_gene: TRBJ1-6

CDR3nt: TGCGCCAGCAGCTTAGTCACCCCCGGGACAGGGGTATACGAGCAGTACTTC
CDR3aa: CASSLVTPGTGVYEQYF
d_gene: TRBD1
abundance: NA
v_gene: TRBV5-1
j_gene: TRBJ2-7

CDR3nt: TGCGCCAGCAGCTTTCAGAGACTAGCTGGCACAGATACGCAGTATTTT
CDR3aa: CASSFQRLAGTDTQYF
d_gene: TRBD2
abundance: NA
v_gene: TRBV5-1
j_gene: TRBJ2-3

CDR3nt: TGTGCCAGTTCCACCGCGTGGGGAAACACTGAAGCTTTCTTT
CDR3aa: CASSTAWGNTEAFF
d_gene: NA
abundance: NA
v_gene: TRBV27
j_gene: TRBJ1-1

CDR3nt: TGCGCCAGTAGACAGGGGGAGAGCTCCTACAATGAGCAGTTCTTC
CDR3aa: CASRQGESSYNEQFF
d_gene: TRBD1
abundance: NA
v_gene: TRBV4-3
j_gene: TRBJ2-1

CDR3nt: TGTGCCACCGTGGGGGATAGGTATGGCTACACCTTC
CDR3aa: CATVGDRYGYTF
d_gene: NA
abundance: NA
v_gene: TRBV6-5
j_gene: TRBJ1-2

CDR3nt: TGTGCCAGCTCACCGGAAGCCCCCTATGGGGCCAACGTCCTGACTTTC
CDR3aa: CASSPEAPYGANVLTF
d_gene: NA
abundance: NA
v_gene: TRBV18
j_gene: TRBJ2-6